Listed here is a single TCR beta chain. Its antigen is unknown. This record comes from a study of blood T cells in healthy people across ages. Notes on the study in general: The unknown donor CMV status may have confounded expanded clonotype changes.

Germline V gives CDR1 LGHDT, CDR2 YNNKEL (reference sequence). This CDR3 spans 16 amino acids. The V end lost 4 bases, the J end lost 0 bases, and 15 bases lay between the germline ends. A second PCR of 7 to 11 cycles used a sample-barcoded 5' primer and a J-beta primer mix. TCRdb itself ran the 5' RACE reads through MiXCR, one entry per CDR3 protein. The sample lists more than 800,000 distinct CDR3 sequences, less than 35% occurring once. The clonotype comes from an elderly woman in good health. Specimen: blood. The chain employs TRBV3-1 and TRBJ1-1; D is ambiguous. The chain's CDR3 is CASSLGRPSMNTEAFF. CDR3 nucleotides: TGTGCCAGCAGCCTGGGTCGGCCGAGCATGAACACTGAAGCTTTCTTT.